Listed below are T cell receptor beta chains from one sample, sequenced in a study of PD-1 blockade in classical Hodgkin lymphoma. Repertoires were generated with immunoSEQ multiplex PCR, while TCRdb's copy carries only in-frame clones and drops some. This table has some 150,000 clones, around four fifths appearing once. Specimen: peripheral blood mononuclear cells (PBMCs), collected before the second cycle of nivolumab. All receptors derive from a human donor with classical Hodgkin lymphoma. Each CDR3 is given with its conserved first and last residue. Fields, in order: D gene, V gene, clone size, J gene, CDR3 protein, CDR3 DNA. D genes are given only for firm matches. Some rows mark clone size as missing; the rest say once, few, many or name a class of expanded clone.

d_call: -; v_call: TRBV11-2; clone_size: -; j_call: TRBJ2-3; cdr3_aa: CASSPRQVQTTDTQYF; cdr3_nt: TGTGCCAGCAGCCCCCGACAGGTCCAGACCACAGATACGCAGTATTTT
d_call: -; v_call: TRBV19; clone_size: -; j_call: TRBJ1-5; cdr3_aa: CASRSTLTGNQPQHF; cdr3_nt: TGTGCCAGTCGGTCGACGTTAACAGGTAATCAGCCCCAGCATTTT
d_call: -; v_call: TRBV7-9; clone_size: -; j_call: TRBJ1-2; cdr3_aa: CASSTQQGVLSSSGYTF; cdr3_nt: TGTGCCAGCAGCACGCAACAGGGTGTACTGTCATCCAGTGGCTACACCTTC
d_call: -; v_call: TRBV18; clone_size: -; j_call: TRBJ2-5; cdr3_aa: CASSPGVQETQYF; cdr3_nt: TGTGCCAGCTCACCAGGGGTTCAAGAGACCCAGTACTTC
d_call: TRBD1; v_call: TRBV29-1; clone_size: -; j_call: TRBJ2-7; cdr3_aa: CSVEEWDRDGEQYF; cdr3_nt: TGCAGCGTTGAAGAGTGGGACAGGGATGGCGAGCAGTACTTC
d_call: TRBD1; v_call: TRBV30; clone_size: -; j_call: TRBJ2-5; cdr3_aa: CAWSYGTGQETQYF; cdr3_nt: TGTGCCTGGAGTTATGGGACAGGGCAAGAGACCCAGTACTTC
d_call: TRBD2; v_call: TRBV5-1; clone_size: -; j_call: TRBJ2-2; cdr3_aa: CASSPSAGVAGELFF; cdr3_nt: TGCGCCAGCAGCCCTTCTGCGGGAGTAGCCGGGGAGCTGTTTTTT
d_call: -; v_call: TRBV29-1; clone_size: -; j_call: TRBJ1-1; cdr3_aa: CSVAGPAEAFF; cdr3_nt: TGCAGCGTTGCAGGGCCCGCTGAAGCTTTCTTT
d_call: -; v_call: TRBV6-6; clone_size: -; j_call: TRBJ1-5; cdr3_aa: CASSYSPDRPNQPQHF; cdr3_nt: TGTGCCAGCAGTTACTCACCTGACAGACCCAATCAGCCCCAGCATTTT
d_call: -; v_call: TRBV18; clone_size: -; j_call: TRBJ2-6; cdr3_aa: CASSPQGLVTGANVLTF; cdr3_nt: TGTGCCAGCTCACCACAGGGGCTAGTGACTGGGGCCAACGTCCTGACTTTC
d_call: -; v_call: TRBV6-5; clone_size: -; j_call: TRBJ1-2; cdr3_aa: CASSRGEGSGYTF; cdr3_nt: TGTGCCAGCAGTAGGGGGGAGGGGTCGGGCTACACCTTC
d_call: -; v_call: TRBV7-2; clone_size: -; j_call: TRBJ2-3; cdr3_aa: CASSLLRDTDTQYF; cdr3_nt: TGTGCCAGCAGCTTATTGCGGGACACAGATACGCAGTATTTT
d_call: TRBD1; v_call: TRBV6-5; clone_size: -; j_call: TRBJ2-7; cdr3_aa: CASSRTGGAYEQYF; cdr3_nt: TGTGCCAGCAGTCGGACAGGGGGGGCGTACGAGCAGTACTTC
d_call: -; v_call: TRBV6-6; clone_size: few; j_call: TRBJ2-7; cdr3_aa: CASSPGLDEQYF; cdr3_nt: TGTGCCAGCAGCCCCGGGCTAGACGAGCAGTACTTC
d_call: -; v_call: TRBV7-3; clone_size: -; j_call: TRBJ1-2; cdr3_aa: CASSLPGANYGYTF; cdr3_nt: TGTGCCAGCAGCTTACCGGGAGCGAACTATGGCTACACCTTC
d_call: TRBD2; v_call: TRBV2; clone_size: -; j_call: TRBJ2-1; cdr3_aa: CASSEQGLATNEQFF; cdr3_nt: TGTGCCAGCAGTGAACAGGGACTAGCGACCAATGAGCAGTTCTTC
d_call: TRBD1; v_call: TRBV7-3; clone_size: once; j_call: TRBJ2-5; cdr3_aa: CASRGQAEETQYF; cdr3_nt: TGTGCCAGTAGAGGACAGGCTGAAGAGACCCAGTACTTC
d_call: TRBD2; v_call: TRBV30; clone_size: -; j_call: TRBJ2-3; cdr3_aa: CATSGSVDTQYF; cdr3_nt: TGTGCGACTAGCGGGAGCGTGGATACGCAGTATTTT
d_call: -; v_call: TRBV2; clone_size: -; j_call: TRBJ2-7; cdr3_aa: CATRLDRDEQYF; cdr3_nt: TGTGCCACCCGACTGGATAGGGACGAGCAGTACTTC
d_call: -; v_call: TRBV18; clone_size: -; j_call: TRBJ2-7; cdr3_aa: CASSPNGYEQYF; cdr3_nt: TGTGCCAGCTCACCGAATGGCTACGAGCAGTACTTC
d_call: -; v_call: TRBV19; clone_size: -; j_call: TRBJ1-3; cdr3_aa: CASSIRGGGNTIYF; cdr3_nt: TGTGCCAGTAGTATCCGGGGTGGTGGAAACACCATATATTTT
d_call: TRBD2; v_call: TRBV7-6; clone_size: -; j_call: TRBJ2-7; cdr3_aa: CASSLGTSGSLAYEQYF; cdr3_nt: TGTGCCAGCAGCTTGGGGACTAGCGGGAGCCTCGCTTACGAGCAGTACTTC
d_call: TRBD1; v_call: TRBV6-1; clone_size: -; j_call: TRBJ1-4; cdr3_aa: CASSLGQFNEKLFF; cdr3_nt: TGTGCCAGCAGCCTGGGACAGTTTAATGAAAAACTGTTTTTT
d_call: -; v_call: TRBV5-5; clone_size: -; j_call: TRBJ2-1; cdr3_aa: CASSLAGGPPYNEQFF; cdr3_nt: TGTGCCAGCAGCTTAGCTGGCGGGCCTCCCTACAATGAGCAGTTCTTC
d_call: -; v_call: TRBV6-1; clone_size: -; j_call: TRBJ1-2; cdr3_aa: CASSVRPQGSYNYGYTF; cdr3_nt: TGTGCCAGCAGTGTTCGCCCTCAGGGGTCTTATAACTATGGCTACACCTTC
d_call: -; v_call: TRBV6-6; clone_size: -; j_call: TRBJ1-5; cdr3_aa: CASSGTYSNQPQHF; cdr3_nt: TGTGCCAGCAGTGGAACTTATAGCAATCAGCCCCAGCATTTT
d_call: -; v_call: TRBV5-8; clone_size: -; j_call: TRBJ2-7; cdr3_aa: CASSSPAGSYEQYF; cdr3_nt: TGTGCCAGCAGCTCCCCCGCCGGCTCCTACGAGCAGTACTTC
d_call: TRBD2; v_call: TRBV12-5; clone_size: once; j_call: TRBJ2-1; cdr3_aa: CASGPPRTSGLYNEQFF; cdr3_nt: TGTGCTAGTGGACCACCCAGGACTAGCGGATTATACAATGAGCAGTTCTTC
d_call: TRBD1; v_call: TRBV5-5; clone_size: few; j_call: TRBJ2-7; cdr3_aa: CASSSSGTGGEQYF; cdr3_nt: TGTGCCAGCAGCTCCTCCGGGACAGGGGGCGAGCAGTACTTC
d_call: TRBD1; v_call: TRBV19; clone_size: -; j_call: TRBJ2-4; cdr3_aa: CASSLGQGAAKNIQYF; cdr3_nt: TGTGCCAGTAGTCTGGGACAGGGGGCTGCCAAAAACATTCAGTACTTC
d_call: -; v_call: TRBV7-9; clone_size: few; j_call: TRBJ1-1; cdr3_aa: CASSHGTTEAFF; cdr3_nt: TGTGCCAGCAGCCATGGGACCACTGAAGCTTTCTTT
d_call: TRBD1; v_call: TRBV5-1; clone_size: -; j_call: TRBJ2-2; cdr3_aa: CASSSRDRALRGTGELFF; cdr3_nt: TGCGCCAGCAGCTCCCGGGACAGGGCCCTTCGAGGTACCGGGGAGCTGTTTTTT
d_call: TRBD1; v_call: TRBV7-9; clone_size: -; j_call: TRBJ2-1; cdr3_aa: CASSLRTGDEQFF; cdr3_nt: TGTGCCAGCAGCTTAAGAACAGGGGATGAGCAGTTCTTC
d_call: TRBD1; v_call: TRBV6-5; clone_size: -; j_call: TRBJ2-2; cdr3_aa: CASSGQGQLTGELFF; cdr3_nt: TGTGCCAGCAGTGGACAGGGGCAGCTAACCGGGGAGCTGTTTTTT
d_call: -; v_call: TRBV5-6; clone_size: once; j_call: TRBJ2-7; cdr3_aa: CASSHLSGRASYEQYF; cdr3_nt: TGTGCCAGCAGCCATCTCAGCGGAAGGGCCTCCTACGAGCAGTACTTC
d_call: -; v_call: TRBV5-4; clone_size: -; j_call: TRBJ2-4; cdr3_aa: CASSLGGAKNIQYF; cdr3_nt: TGTGCCAGCAGCTTGGGGGGGGCCAAAAACATTCAGTACTTC
d_call: TRBD2; v_call: TRBV10-3; clone_size: -; j_call: TRBJ2-3; cdr3_aa: CAMGDYRRDTQYF; cdr3_nt: TGTGCCATGGGGGACTATAGGAGAGATACGCAGTATTTT
d_call: -; v_call: TRBV4-2; clone_size: -; j_call: TRBJ2-7; cdr3_aa: CASSQDLGAPYEQYF; cdr3_nt: TGTGCCAGCAGCCAAGATCTGGGCGCGCCCTACGAGCAGTACTTC
d_call: -; v_call: TRBV6-6; clone_size: -; j_call: TRBJ2-5; cdr3_aa: CASIPDSSLWETQYF; cdr3_nt: TGTGCCAGCATCCCGGACTCCTCTCTTTGGGAGACCCAGTACTTC
d_call: TRBD2; v_call: TRBV7-9; clone_size: -; j_call: TRBJ2-2; cdr3_aa: CASSLWTSGRVPGELFF; cdr3_nt: TGTGCCAGCAGCCTCTGGACTAGCGGGAGAGTGCCCGGGGAGCTGTTTTTT
d_call: -; v_call: TRBV6-5; clone_size: -; j_call: TRBJ2-7; cdr3_aa: CASRITSGPREQYF; cdr3_nt: TGTGCCAGCAGGATTACCTCCGGGCCGAGGGAGCAGTACTTC